This T cell receptor (beta chain) emerged from a study of persistence of HIV-infected CD4 T cells. Sequencing used immunoSEQ version 4 in survey mode. Some clones are missing from TCRdb's copy, which holds only in-frame ones; the method was immunoSEQ multiplex PCR. This sample has about 40,000 clones, with 80% to 90% found just once. With respect to this clone: As yet, its antigen is unknown.

Cells were stimulated nonspecifically with anti-CD3/anti-CD28 magnetic beads. Responding CD4+ T cells were sorted by upregulation of both CD40 ligand and CD69. Germline V gives CDR1 GTSNPN, CDR2 SVGIG (reference sequence). The CDR3 is made up of 13 amino acids. Trimming removed 5 bases from V and 7 bases from J; junction bases left unmatched: 10. The chain has TRBV30 and TRBJ2-7, with 8 bases matching TRBD1. The specimen was CD4+ T cells sorted from PBMCs after approximately 20-hour stimulation, collected from a patient who received antiretroviral therapy. The sequence was collected from an adult man with HIV who was CMV-seropositive. CDR3 bases: TGTGCCTGGTATAGGCAGGGGGCGCGGGAGCAGTACTTC. Translated: CAWYRQGAREQYF.